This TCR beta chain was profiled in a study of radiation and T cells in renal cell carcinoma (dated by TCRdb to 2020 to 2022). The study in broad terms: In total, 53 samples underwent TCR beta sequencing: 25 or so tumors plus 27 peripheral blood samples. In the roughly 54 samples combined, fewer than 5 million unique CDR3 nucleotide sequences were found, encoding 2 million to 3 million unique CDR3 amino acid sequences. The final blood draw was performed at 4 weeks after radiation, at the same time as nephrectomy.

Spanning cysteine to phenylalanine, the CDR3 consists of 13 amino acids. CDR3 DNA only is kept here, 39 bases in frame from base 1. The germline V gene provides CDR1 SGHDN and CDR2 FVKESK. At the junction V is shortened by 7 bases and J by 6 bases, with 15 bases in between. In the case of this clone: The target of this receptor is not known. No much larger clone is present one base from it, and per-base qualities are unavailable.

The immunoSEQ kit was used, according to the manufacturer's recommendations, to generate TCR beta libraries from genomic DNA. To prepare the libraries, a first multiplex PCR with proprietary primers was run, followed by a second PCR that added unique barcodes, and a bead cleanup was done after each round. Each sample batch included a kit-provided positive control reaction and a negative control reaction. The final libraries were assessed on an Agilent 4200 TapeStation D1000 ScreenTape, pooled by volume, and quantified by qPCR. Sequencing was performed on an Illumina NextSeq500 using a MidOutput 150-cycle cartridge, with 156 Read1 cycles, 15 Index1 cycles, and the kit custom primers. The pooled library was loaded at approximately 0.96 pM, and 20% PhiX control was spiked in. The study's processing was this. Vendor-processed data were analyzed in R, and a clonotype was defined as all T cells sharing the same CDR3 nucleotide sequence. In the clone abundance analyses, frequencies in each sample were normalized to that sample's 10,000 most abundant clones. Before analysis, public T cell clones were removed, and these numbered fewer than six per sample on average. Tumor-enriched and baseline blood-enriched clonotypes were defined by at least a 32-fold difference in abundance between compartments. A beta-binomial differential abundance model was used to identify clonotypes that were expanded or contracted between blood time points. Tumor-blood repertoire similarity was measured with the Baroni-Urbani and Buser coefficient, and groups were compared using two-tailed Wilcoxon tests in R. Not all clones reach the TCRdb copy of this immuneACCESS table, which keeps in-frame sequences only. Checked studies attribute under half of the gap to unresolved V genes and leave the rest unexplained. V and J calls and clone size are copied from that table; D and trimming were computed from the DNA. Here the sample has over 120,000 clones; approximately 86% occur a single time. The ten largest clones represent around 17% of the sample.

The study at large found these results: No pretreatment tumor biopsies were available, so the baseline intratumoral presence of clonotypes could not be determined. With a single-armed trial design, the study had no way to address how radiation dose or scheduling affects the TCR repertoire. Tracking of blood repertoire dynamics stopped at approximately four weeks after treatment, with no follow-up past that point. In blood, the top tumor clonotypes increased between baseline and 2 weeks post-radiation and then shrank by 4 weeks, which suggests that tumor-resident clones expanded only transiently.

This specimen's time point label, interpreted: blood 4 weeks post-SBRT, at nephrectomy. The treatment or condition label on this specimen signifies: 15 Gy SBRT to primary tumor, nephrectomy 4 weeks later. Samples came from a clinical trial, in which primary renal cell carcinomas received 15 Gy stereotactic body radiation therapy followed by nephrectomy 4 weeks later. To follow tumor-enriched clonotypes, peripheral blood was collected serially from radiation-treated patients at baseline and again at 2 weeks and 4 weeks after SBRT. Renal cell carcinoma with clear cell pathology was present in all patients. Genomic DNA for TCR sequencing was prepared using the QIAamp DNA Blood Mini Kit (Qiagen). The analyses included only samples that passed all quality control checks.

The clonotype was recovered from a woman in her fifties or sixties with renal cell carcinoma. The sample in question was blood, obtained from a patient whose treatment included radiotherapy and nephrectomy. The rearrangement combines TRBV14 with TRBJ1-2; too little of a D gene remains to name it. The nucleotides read TGTGCCAGCAATAAGGGAGTCGGTAATGGCTACACCTTC. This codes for CASNKGVGNGYTF.